These 15 T cell receptor beta chains share one sample of origin, sequenced in a study of CD8 T cells in Susac syndrome. Random hexamers were used to reverse transcribe an amount of roughly 0.45 to 1 ug RNA. From the immunoSEQ multiplex PCR reads, TCRdb called clonotypes with MiXCR, one entry per CDR3 protein. The repertoire holds under 200,000 distinct CDR3 sequences, with more than 85% as singletons. Sequencing was carried out using CD4+ T cells from PBMCs. These receptors were taken from a human donor with Susac syndrome.

The gene calls are TRBV30 and TRBJ1-3; 9 bases map to TRBD1. CDR1 is GTSNPN, CDR2 SVGIG, per germline (reference sequence). V was pared by 3 bases and J by 1 base, with 7 bases of the junction left unmatched. The CDR3 sequence is 16 residues long. The DNA of the CDR3 is TGTGCCTGGAGCATACAGGGGGCGCTTTCTGGAAACACCATATATTTT. It codes for CAWSIQGALSGNTIYF. The whole variable domain, filled in from reference TRBV30 and TRBJ1-3, reads SQTIHQWPATLVQPVGSPLSLECTVEGTSNPNLYWYRQAAGRGLQLLFYSVGIGQISSEVPQNLSASRPQDRQFILSSKKLLLSDSGFYLCAWSIQGALSGNTIYFGEGSWLTVV.

V gene TRBV19 combines with J gene TRBJ1-5; no definite D call. The CDR3 runs 15 residues. Germline CDR1 is LNHDA and CDR2 is SQIVND (reference sequence). V lost 6 bases and J lost 1, with 13 bases in between. The chain's CDR3 is CASSSQEGSNQPQHF. DNA of the CDR3: TGTGCCAGTAGCAGTCAAGAGGGAAGCAATCAGCCCCAGCATTTT.

This clonotype was seen once. At one of its ends the junction is not consistent with the germline gene, which may arise from a read error. The chain recombines TRBV7-7 with TRBJ2-7; D might be TRBD1 (5 bases). CDR1 is SSHAT, CDR2 FNYEAQ, per germline (reference sequence). The CDR3 is 13 residues long. In DNA form, the CDR3 reads TGTGCTAGCAGCTTAGAGGCAGGGTACGAGCAGTACTTC. Its protein is CASSLEAGYEQYF. The variable domain in full, with the rest retrieved from reference TRBV7-7 and TRBJ2-7, is GAGVSQSPRYKVTKRGQDVTLRCDPISSHATLYWYQQALGQGPEFLTYFNYEAQPDKSGLPSDRFSAERPEGSISTLTIQRTEQRDSAMYRCASSLEAGYEQYFGPGTRLTVT.

The rearrangement joins TRBV15 to TRBJ2-5; D remains ambiguous. The CDR3 loop spans 13 amino acids. From germline, CDR1 is LNHNV and CDR2 YYDKDF (reference sequence). The V gene lost 0 bases and the J gene lost 5 bases, with 7 bases spanning the gap. CDR3 amino acids: CATSRDLGETQYF. The CDR3 nucleotides are TGTGCCACCAGCAGAGATTTGGGCGAGACCCAGTACTTC.

The chain couples TRBV30 to TRBJ1-4; D gene unclear. Germline assignment: CDR1 GTSNPN and CDR2 SVGIG (reference sequence). The ends were cut back, 0 bases at V and 7 bases at J, with 3 bases in the middle. This CDR3 is built from 11 residues. The CDR3 sequence: CAWSVFEKLFF. The CDR3 region has the DNA TGTGCCTGGAGTGTATTTGAAAAACTGTTTTTT. Looking up the rest from reference TRBV30 and TRBJ1-4 gives the full variable domain: SQTIHQWPATLVQPVGSPLSLECTVEGTSNPNLYWYRQAAGRGLQLLFYSVGIGQISSEVPQNLSASRPQDRQFILSSKKLLLSDSGFYLCAWSVFEKLFFGSGTQLSVL.

The V gene is TRBV9, the J gene TRBJ2-3, with 13 bases fitting TRBD2. Trimming took 3 bases from V and 4 from J; bases not matched to a gene: 5. The CDR3 runs 16 residues. Germline CDR1 reads SGDLS; CDR2 reads YYNGEE. CDR3 loop: CASSAGLAGMADTQYF. The CDR3 DNA reads TGTGCCAGCAGCGCGGGACTAGCGGGGATGGCAGATACGCAGTATTTT.

The rearrangement uses TRBV6-6 and TRBJ1-1; weak D call: TRBD1 (6 bases). Trimming shortened V by 2 bases and J by 5 bases, and 15 bases separated the two germline ends. CDR3 length: 15 residues. Germline lookup yields CDR1 MNHNY and CDR2 SVGAGI (reference sequence). The CDR3 reads CASSYIRRGGTEAFF. The CDR3 coding sequence is TGTGCCAGCAGTTACATCCGCAGGGGAGGTACTGAAGCTTTCTTT.

The chain recombines TRBV29-1 with TRBJ2-5; D is possibly TRBD2 (5 bases). The CDR3 is 10 amino acids. Trimming removed 4 bases from V and 6 bases from J, with 6 bases in between. Germline assignment: CDR1 SQVTM and CDR2 ANQGSEA. This CDR3 is CSVVGKTQYF. CDR3 sequence (DNA): TGCAGCGTTGTCGGGAAGACCCAGTACTTC.

DNA for the CDR3: TGTGCCATCAGTGAGTCGTTCGTTTATGGCACTGAAGCTTTCTTT. Translating it yields CAISESFVYGTEAFF. V gene TRBV10-3 combines with J gene TRBJ1-1; D is ambiguous. This CDR3 is built from 15 residues. Germline lookup yields CDR1 ENHRY and CDR2 SYGVKD. V lost 0 bases, J lost 4 bases, and 12 bases lay in between.

This chain connects TRBV5-1 to TRBJ1-4; tentatively, D is TRBD1 (6 bases). The germline gives CDR1 SGHRS, CDR2 YFSETQ. The CDR3 runs 14 residues. V shed 1 base and J shed 3 bases, with 7 bases lying between them. This CDR3 reads CASSLRQANEKLFF. In DNA, the CDR3 is TGCGCCAGCAGCTTGAGACAGGCTAATGAAAAACTGTTTTTT.

The gene calls are TRBV7-3 and TRBJ2-5; 8 bases align to TRBD1. The CDR3 contains 14 residues. J lost 3 bases, V lost 3 bases, and 3 bases had no gene match. From germline, CDR1 is SGHTA and CDR2 FQGTGA. The DNA for the CDR3 is TGTGCCAGCAGCTTGATGGGACAGGAAGAGACCCAGTACTTC. This gives the protein CASSLMGQEETQYF.

This chain links TRBV5-1 with TRBJ2-5; D unresolved. The CDR3 consists of 14 residues. CDR1 and CDR2 (germline): SGHRS, YFSETQ. The V end lost 2 bases, the J end lost 5 bases, and 13 bases lay between the germline ends. The CDR3 sequence is CASSFNDPQETQYF. The CDR3 DNA sequence: TGCGCCAGCAGCTTTAACGACCCTCAGGAGACCCAGTACTTC. Looking up the rest from reference TRBV5-1 and TRBJ2-5 gives the full variable domain: KAGVTQTPRYLIKTRGQQVTLSCSPISGHRSVSWYQQTPGQGLQFLFEYFSETQRNKGNFPGRFSGRQFSNSRSEMNVSTLELGDSALYLCASSFNDPQETQYFGPGTRLLVL.

The rearrangement uses TRBV6-5 and TRBJ1-1, with 9 bases that match TRBD1. The J segment lost 0 bases and the V segment lost 2 bases, leaving 7 bases of the junction unmatched. The CDR3 totals 17 residues. CDR1 is MNHEY and CDR2 is SVGAGI in the germline V gene. The CDR3 loop is CASSYQSGQGLNTEAFF. Written as DNA, the CDR3 is TGTGCCAGCAGTTACCAATCGGGACAGGGCCTGAACACTGAAGCTTTCTTT.

This rearrangement joins TRBV7-9 to TRBJ2-1; TRBD2 matches at 13 bases. V was pared by 0 bases and J by 6 bases, with 5 bases of the junction left unmatched. The germline CDR1 and CDR2 sequences are SEHNR and FQNEAQ (reference sequence). This CDR3 contains 17 residues. CDR3 bases: TGTGCCAGCAGCTTAGCCCTACTAGCGGGGGGGCCCAATGAGCAGTTCTTC. Translation gives CASSLALLAGGPNEQFF.

This chain uses TRBV4-1 with TRBJ2-1; 8 bases fit TRBD2. CDR3 length: 17 amino acids. The germline V gene has CDR1 MGHRA and CDR2 YSYEKL. The V gene end was trimmed by 0 bases and the J gene end by 7 bases; junction bases not matched to a gene: 11. The CDR3 loop is CASSQDYSRGVENEQFF. The CDR3, as DNA: TGCGCCAGCAGCCAAGACTACTCGCGGGGGGTTGAAAATGAGCAGTTCTTC.